This T cell receptor beta chain emerged from a study of blood T cell repertoires in COVID-19. Overall study context: PBMCs, B-cell-depleted T cells, or T cells were the source of the cDNA or gDNA that made up the material.

Some clones are missing from TCRdb's copy, which holds only in-frame ones; the method was immunoSEQ multiplex PCR. The data hold approximately 220,000 clones, with 80% to 90% observed a single time. The source is a woman aged 80 or over with acute or convalescent COVID-19. The sequenced sample was peripheral blood.

The CDR3 loop reads CASSFTTGTNQPQHF. The CDR3 DNA sequence: TGTGCCAGCAGTTTTACGACAGGGACTAATCAGCCCCAGCATTTT. The chain has TRBV28 and TRBJ1-5; TRBD1 agrees at 7 bases. J lost 4 bases, V lost 3 bases, and 6 bases had no gene match. The CDR3 extends over 15 amino acids. Germline V lookup: CDR1 MDHEN, CDR2 SYDVKM.